One and the same sample provided the 23 T cell receptor beta chains below, sequenced in a study of a mutant IDH1 vaccine in newly diagnosed glioma (dated by TCRdb to the early 2020s). The sample's time point label, decoded: week 5, during vaccination. Each vaccine dose, consisting of 300 ug of a 20-mer mutant IDH1 peptide in Montanide, was administered subcutaneously with topical imiquimod. Library preparation was by the immunoSEQ multiplex PCR assay. TCRdb obtained this table from immuneACCESS and retained in-frame rearrangements with V and J assigned. These tables miss some clones; where compared with another copy, unresolved V genes account for less than half of the shortfall, and the remainder is unexplained. Present in this sample are about 40,000 clones, roughly 92% of which were seen just once. The ten most abundant clones make up roughly 2.6% of the sample. No antigen has been identified for these receptors.

The specimen comprised PBMCs, sampled from a glioma patient whose treatment included an IDH1 peptide vaccine. The receptor source for this set is a man over 45 with glioma.

The gene calls are TRBV7-2 and TRBJ2-7; 8 bases are a match to TRBD2. CDR1 and CDR2 from the germline V gene are SGHTA and FQGNSA. After removal of 8 bases from V and 5 bases from J, the junction contained 5 bases not matched to a gene. CDR3 length: 12 residues. The CDR3, as DNA: TGTGCCAGCCGACGGGGGGGCGACGAGCAGTACTTC. Translated, it gives CASRRGGDEQYF.

V usage is TRBV29-1 and J usage is TRBJ2-7; maybe TRBD1 (6 bases). V lost 4 bases, J lost 5 bases, and 12 bases lay in between. There are 12 residues in the CDR3. Germline CDR1 is SQVTM and CDR2 is ANQGSEA. The CDR3 is CSVANRVHEQYF. The CDR3 nucleotides read TGCAGCGTTGCCAACAGGGTCCACGAGCAGTACTTC.

This chain uses TRBV10-3 with TRBJ2-5; 8 bases are a match to TRBD1. V shed 6 bases and J 2 bases; nucleotides not matched to a gene: 14. This CDR3 has 17 amino acids. Germline CDR1 reads ENHRY; CDR2 reads SYGVKD. CDR3 bases: TGTGCCATCAGATCGGGGACAGGCCCGTATACACAAGAGACCCAGTACTTC. Its protein is CAIRSGTGPYTQETQYF.

The chain recombines TRBV19 with TRBJ2-2; D is possibly TRBD2 (6 bases). Trimming shortened V by 5 bases and J by 1 base, and 20 bases separated the two germline ends. The CDR3 has 18 amino acids. CDR1 and CDR2 (germline): LNHDA, SQIVND (reference sequence). CDR3 bases: TGTGCCAGTAGTTACCTAGGAGGGAGGCAGGGGAACACCGGGGAGCTGTTTTTT. Its translation: CASSYLGGRQGNTGELFF.

The rearrangement links TRBV5-1 to TRBJ2-5; 12 bases map to TRBD2. Germline CDR1 reads SGHRS; CDR2 reads YFSETQ. The CDR3 extends over 15 amino acids. Trimming at V came to 4 bases and at J to 3 bases, leaving 4 bases not matched to a gene. CDR3 in DNA: TGCGCCAGCAGCCTGACTAGCGGGGGAGAAGAGACCCAGTACTTC. It specifies CASSLTSGGEETQYF.

The chain is built from TRBV19 and TRBJ1-1; 7 nucleotides match TRBD1. Germline CDR1 is LNHDA and CDR2 is SQIVND (reference sequence). The ends lost 6 bases at V and 3 bases at J; junction bases unmatched: 7. This CDR3 is built from 14 residues. The CDR3, as DNA: TGTGCCAGTAGGGAACAGGGGTGGGACACTGAAGCTTTCTTT. Protein: CASREQGWDTEAFF.

This chain links TRBV7-9 with TRBJ2-5, with 9 bases lining up with TRBD2. Unmatched junction bases numbered 11, after V lost 7 bases and J lost 5 bases. CDR1 SEHNR and CDR2 FQNEAQ come from the germline V gene (reference sequence). The CDR3 consists of 15 residues. CDR3 nucleotides: TGTGCCAGCACAACAGGCGGGGGGGCCTGGGAGACCCAGTACTTC. Residues: CASTTGGGAWETQYF.

CDR3 sequence reads: CASSGGQGADTQYF. CDR3 nucleotide sequence: TGTGCCAGCAGTGGGGGACAGGGGGCAGATACGCAGTATTTT. The chain couples TRBV25-1 to TRBJ2-3; the match to TRBD1 covers 11 bases. Germline V gene lookup returns CDR1 MGHDK and CDR2 SYGVNS. The CDR3 totals 14 residues. The V gene end was trimmed by 4 bases and the J gene end by 4 bases; junction bases not matched to a gene: 1.

About this clone itself: Additional DNA sequences in this sample encode the identical CDR3. The rearrangement uses TRBV2 and TRBJ1-5; 7 nucleotides line up with TRBD1. The CDR3 extends over 14 amino acids. V trimming: 4 bases; J trimming: 3 bases; junction bases outside the gene matches: 3. Germline lookup yields CDR1 SNHLY and CDR2 FYNNEI. CDR3 DNA: TGTGCCAGCAGTGGGGACAGATCCAATCAGCCCCAGCATTTT. This gives the protein CASSGDRSNQPQHF.

J is TRBJ2-2 and V is TRBV5-1; 7 nucleotides align to TRBD2. The length of the CDR3 is 14 residues. CDR1 and CDR2 from the germline V gene are SGHRS and YFSETQ. With 5 bases clipped from V and 4 bases from J, the junction kept 5 bases outside the gene matches. This CDR3 is CASREAGSTGELFF. The DNA for the CDR3 is TGCGCCAGCAGAGAAGCGGGATCCACCGGGGAGCTGTTTTTT.

The chain recombines TRBV5-1 with TRBJ1-1; TRBD1 might be the D (6 bases). Between the trimmed V and J ends, which lost 1 base and 0 bases, there was a span of 10 bases. In germline, CDR1 is SGHRS, CDR2 YFSETQ. This CDR3 spans 15 amino acids. The CDR3 reads CASSLLQGMNTEAFF. Here the CDR3 DNA reads TGCGCCAGCAGCTTGTTACAGGGCATGAACACTGAAGCTTTCTTT.

The gene calls are TRBV7-2 and TRBJ2-7; 8 nucleotides align to TRBD2. This CDR3 region has 13 residues. Germline values: CDR1 SGHTA, CDR2 FQGNSA. The V gene end was trimmed by 5 bases and the J gene end by 6 bases; junction bases not matched to a gene: 6. The CDR3 here is CASSPPGGIEQYF. The DNA for the CDR3 is TGTGCCAGCAGCCCCCCGGGGGGGATCGAGCAGTACTTC.

This chain connects TRBV7-8 to TRBJ1-2; TRBD1 is a possible D gene (5 bases). V was pared by 7 bases and J by 8 bases, with 23 bases between. This CDR3 is built from 15 residues. The germline V gene has CDR1 SGHVS and CDR2 FQNEAQ. The CDR3, as DNA: TGTGCCAGCACACCTAGGGCGGGGCAGGGCGGAGGCTACACCTTC. This translates into CASTPRAGQGGGYTF.

In DNA form, the CDR3 reads TGTGCCAGCAGTTTATGGGGAGGGACGAAAGGCGCTTTCTTT. Its protein is CASSLWGGTKGAFF. This rearrangement joins TRBV27 to TRBJ1-1; D possibly corresponds to TRBD1 (5 bases). CDR1 MNHEY and CDR2 SMNVEV come from the germline V gene (reference sequence). Trimming took off 1 base at V and 11 bases at J, with 17 bases between the two ends. CDR3 length: 14 amino acids.

The CDR3 reads CASSQDRATNTGELFF. CDR3 bases: TGCGCCAGCAGCCAAGACCGGGCTACGAACACCGGGGAGCTGTTTTTT. The genes are TRBV4-3 and TRBJ2-2; D is undetermined. This CDR3 has 16 residues. CDR1 is LGHNA and CDR2 is YSLEER in the germline V gene. V lost 0 bases and J 0 bases, leaving 8 bases between the germline ends.

The J gene is TRBJ1-2, the V gene TRBV2; 7 bases match TRBD1. V gave up 7 bases and J gave up 8 bases; unmatched junction bases: 7. Germline loops: CDR1 SNHLY, CDR2 FYNNEI. This CDR3 has 12 residues. CDR3 amino acids: CASTGQAQGYTF. CDR3 DNA: TGTGCCAGCACCGGACAGGCCCAAGGCTACACCTTC.

J is TRBJ2-7 and V is TRBV9; D is perhaps TRBD1 (5 bases). V was cut by 1 base and J by 2 bases, with 13 bases left in between. This CDR3 has 15 residues. Germline V gene lookup returns CDR1 SGDLS and CDR2 YYNGEE. This CDR3 is CASSVFDSSTYEQYF. CDR3 bases: TGTGCCAGCAGCGTATTTGACAGTAGTACCTACGAGCAGTACTTC.

This chain uses TRBV9 with TRBJ2-3; 8 bases align to TRBD2. Germline CDR1 reads SGDLS; CDR2 reads YYNGEE. This CDR3 contains 14 residues. The junction had 2 bases not matched to a gene; V was cut back by 2 bases and J by 3 bases. CDR3 sequence: CASSVSGATDTQYF. DNA of the CDR3: TGTGCCAGCAGCGTTAGCGGGGCGACAGATACGCAGTATTTT.

The genes are TRBV4-3 and TRBJ2-5; possibly TRBD1 for D (6 bases). The CDR3 has 15 residues. Germline CDR1 reads LGHNA; CDR2 reads YSLEER. V was shortened by 3 bases and J by 1 base, with 12 bases between the two germline ends. CDR3 amino acids: CASSQEYRVQETQYF. Here the CDR3 DNA reads TGCGCCAGCAGCCAGGAATACAGGGTCCAAGAGACCCAGTACTTC.

In regard to this clone: Compared with germline, one end of the junction differs, possibly owing to a read error. V is TRBV19 and J is TRBJ1-3; TRBD1 might be the D (6 bases). The CDR3 is 15 amino acids. The V gene's germline CDR1 is LNHDA and CDR2 SQIVND (reference sequence). The CDR3 spells CASSITGTSGNTIYF. The CDR3 coding sequence is TGTGCCAGTAGTATAACAGGGACCTCTGGCAACACCATATATTTT.

The genes are TRBV7-9 and TRBJ2-7; the match to TRBD1 covers 8 bases. The CDR3 is made up of 14 amino acids. Germline V gene data show CDR1 as SEHNR and CDR2 as FQNEAQ (reference sequence). Germline trimming cut 4 bases from V and 3 bases from J; bases unmatched to any gene: 5. CDR3 sequence reads: CASSSGTGFYEQYF. The CDR3 nucleotides read TGTGCCAGCAGCTCCGGGACAGGTTTCTACGAGCAGTACTTC.

CDR3 in amino acids: CAWSPAVGTEAFF. Here the CDR3 DNA reads TGTGCCTGGAGCCCCGCAGTGGGCACTGAAGCTTTCTTT. V is TRBV30 and J is TRBJ1-1; the D is unclear. The CDR3 contains 13 residues. Trimming removed 3 bases from V and 4 bases from J, with 12 bases in between. CDR1 and CDR2 from the germline V gene are GTSNPN and SVGIG (reference sequence).

The rearrangement uses TRBV5-8 and TRBJ2-7; D tentatively reads TRBD1 or TRBD2 (5 bases each). The CDR3 is 12 residues long. Germline CDR1 reads SGHTS; CDR2 reads YDEGEE. Trimming shortened V by 4 bases and J by 2 bases, and 7 bases separated the two germline ends. The CDR3: CASSGGPYEQYF. The CDR3 nucleotides are TGTGCCAGCAGCGGGGGACCCTACGAGCAGTACTTC. Full variable domain (rest looked up from reference TRBV5-8 and TRBJ2-7): EAGVTQSPTHLIKTRGQQATLRCSPISGHTSVYWYQQALGLGLQFLLWYDEGEERNRGNFPPRFSGRQFPNYSSELNVNALELEDSALYLCASSGGPYEQYFGPGTRLTVT.